This T cell receptor (beta chain) comes out of a study of cytomegalovirus exposure and HLA in healthy donors. The CDR3 spans 13 residues. Germline CDR1 and CDR2: SGHVS and FNYEAQ. Trimming left V 5 bases short and J 2 bases short, with 7 bases between. The PCR had 60 Vbeta and 13 Jbeta primers. Here immunoSEQ multiplex PCR was the method, and the copy in TCRdb shows in-frame clones only, minus some. The repertoire holds hundreds of thousands of clones, 75% to 90% seen once, with approximately 1% in the top ten. The sequenced sample was PBMCs. The rearrangement joins TRBV7-6 to TRBJ1-3; TRBD1 is a possible D gene (5 bases). This clonotype was obtained from a woman between 18 and 30 years old in good health and CMV-seronegative. The CDR3 DNA is TGTGCCAGCAGCGGGGGGACTGGAAACACCATATATTTT. Protein product: CASSGGTGNTIYF.